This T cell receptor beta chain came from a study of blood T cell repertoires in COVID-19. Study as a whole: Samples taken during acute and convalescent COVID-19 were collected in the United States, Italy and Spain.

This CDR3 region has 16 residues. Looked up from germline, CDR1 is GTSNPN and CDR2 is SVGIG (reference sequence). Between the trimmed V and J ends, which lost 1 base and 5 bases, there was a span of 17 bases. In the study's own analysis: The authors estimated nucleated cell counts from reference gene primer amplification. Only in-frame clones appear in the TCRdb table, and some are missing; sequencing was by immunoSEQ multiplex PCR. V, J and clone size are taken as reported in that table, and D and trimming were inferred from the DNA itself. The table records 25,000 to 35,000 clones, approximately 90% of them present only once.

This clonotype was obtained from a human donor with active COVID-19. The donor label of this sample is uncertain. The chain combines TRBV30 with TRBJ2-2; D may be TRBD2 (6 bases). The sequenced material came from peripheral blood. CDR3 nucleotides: TGTGCCTGGAGTGGGGGACTCCTGGGGGAAACCGGGGAGCTGTTTTTT. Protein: CAWSGGLLGETGELFF.